This T cell receptor (beta chain) was identified in a study of Graves' ophthalmopathy and Graves' hyperthyroidism. Broader study findings: Ophthalmopathy progression was predicted with 70.59% sensitivity and approximately 72% specificity. Most expanded clonotypes in thyroid above 0.001 frequency also showed up in blood.

Transcripts of RNA were the source for amplifying TCR beta CDR3 regions. HTBI primers served in a first-round RT-PCR, which a second-round multiplex PCR followed. From the multiplex PCR reads, TCRdb called clonotypes with MiXCR, one entry per CDR3 protein. The sample lists around 1,000,000 distinct CDR3 sequences; about 35% were seen once. Per the germline V gene, CDR1 is SGDLS and CDR2 is YYNGEE. The CDR3 runs to 14 residues. With 2 bases removed from V and 7 bases from J, the gap between germline ends came to 12 bases. Among the hyperthyroidism patients, all were newly diagnosed, aged 18 to 65, with under 2 months' duration. Clinicians diagnosed using symptoms, serum thyroxine, TRAb, thyroid ultrasound and orbital computed tomography. Points on this clonotype: What it recognizes is unknown. It may be a read error: a sequence one base away is much more abundant.

Input material: peripheral blood or thyroid tissue (not recorded which). The genes are TRBV9 and TRBJ2-2, with D possibly being TRBD2 (6 bases). The sequence was collected from an adult man with Graves' hyperthyroidism. CDR3 sequence: CASSVTGSYGELFF. CDR3 in DNA: TGTGCCAGCAGCGTTACCGGGAGCTACGGGGAGCTGTTTTTT.